A single sample gave rise to the 19 T cell receptor beta chains below, sequenced in a study of cytomegalovirus exposure and HLA in healthy donors. PCR employed 60 Vbeta and 13 Jbeta primers. Using immunoSEQ multiplex PCR, the repertoire was profiled, and TCRdb retains in-frame clones only, with some absent. The sample has fewer than 40,000 clones; 75% to 85% are singletons. What was sequenced was PBMCs. The receptor source for this set is a woman between 18 and 29 years old in good health and CMV-seronegative.

The gene calls are TRBV29-1 and TRBJ2-5; 12 bases are a match to TRBD2. The CDR3 loop spans 14 amino acids. V was pared by 5 bases and J by 5 bases, with 6 bases of the junction left unmatched. The V gene's germline CDR1 is SQVTM and CDR2 ANQGSEA. Written as DNA, the CDR3 is TGCAGCGTTTCCCTAGCGGGGGGGCGTGAGACCCAGTACTTC. It encodes CSVSLAGGRETQYF.

V usage is TRBV5-4 and J usage is TRBJ2-1; a possible D gene is TRBD1 (6 bases). Trimming removed 3 bases at V and 4 bases at J, with 17 bases between. Germline V gives CDR1 SGHNT, CDR2 YYREEE (reference sequence). The CDR3 runs to 16 residues. CDR3 amino acids: CASSSGKDRVYNEQFF. The DNA of the CDR3 is TGTGCCAGCAGCTCGGGAAAGGACAGAGTTTACAATGAGCAGTTCTTC.

This clone was seen more than once but under ten times. This chain connects TRBV7-6 to TRBJ1-5; weak D call: TRBD1 (5 bases). This CDR3 contains 15 residues. The V end was cut by 2 bases, the J end by 7 bases, with 15 bases between. Germline V gene data show CDR1 as SGHVS and CDR2 as FNYEAQ. The CDR3 is CASSLLLGLSQPQHF. The CDR3, as DNA: TGTGCCAGCAGCTTATTACTGGGGCTAAGCCAGCCCCAGCATTTT.

This clone turned up a few times. The chain has TRBV6-5 and TRBJ1-1, with unresolved D. The CDR3 has 14 residues. V was pared by 4 bases and J by 2 bases, with 11 bases between. Germline V gene data show CDR1 as MNHEY and CDR2 as SVGAGI. The DNA for the CDR3 is TGTGCCAGCAGTTCACACAGCGGCAACACTGAAGCTTTCTTT. This gives the protein CASSSHSGNTEAFF.

CDR3: CAWSVGGTSYEQYF. The CDR3 DNA reads TGTGCCTGGAGTGTAGGCGGGACCAGCTACGAGCAGTACTTC. The rearrangement links TRBV30 to TRBJ2-7; maybe TRBD2 (6 bases). CDR1 is GTSNPN, CDR2 SVGIG, per germline (reference sequence). With 0 bases removed from V and 3 bases from J, the gap between germline ends came to 12 bases. The CDR3 consists of 14 residues.

The chain recombines TRBV7-9 with TRBJ2-1; TRBD1 matches 7 bases. The ends lost 5 bases at V and 2 bases at J; junction bases unmatched: 9. The CDR3 length is 16 residues. CDR1 is SEHNR, CDR2 FQNEAQ, per germline (reference sequence). This CDR3 reads CASSARTGVPYNEQFF. The CDR3 DNA is TGTGCCAGCAGCGCCCGGACAGGCGTCCCCTACAATGAGCAGTTCTTC. Full variable domain (rest looked up from reference TRBV7-9 and TRBJ2-1): DTGVSQNPRHKITKRGQNVTFRCDPISEHNRLYWYRQTLGQGPEFLTYFQNEAQLEKSRLLSDRFSAERPKGSFSTLEIQRTEQGDSAMYLCASSARTGVPYNEQFFGPGTRLTVL.

This rearrangement joins TRBV6-5 to TRBJ2-7; D might be TRBD1 (5 bases). The CDR3 covers 12 residues. The V and J ends lost 4 bases and 6 bases respectively, with 10 bases between them. Looked up from germline, CDR1 is MNHEY and CDR2 is SVGAGI. CDR3 in amino acids: CASSLTGVEQYF. The CDR3 DNA is TGTGCCAGCAGTTTAACAGGCGTCGAGCAGTACTTC.

The chain combines TRBV6-1 with TRBJ2-1; tentative D call: TRBD2 (7 bases). The CDR3 consists of 13 residues. With 8 bases removed from V and 7 bases from J, the gap between germline ends came to 15 bases. CDR1 is MNHNS and CDR2 is SASEGT in the germline V gene. CDR3 in amino acids: CASRGAGLNEQFF. CDR3 bases: TGTGCCAGCCGGGGGGCGGGCTTGAATGAGCAGTTCTTC.

The rearrangement joins TRBV21-1 to TRBJ1-5; the D call TRBD1 from the table was never checked on the DNA. TRBV21-1 is a pseudogene locus. The CDR3 runs to 16 residues. The CDR3 DNA sequence: TGTGCCAGCAGCAATGGGACAGGGTTCCGCAATCAGCCCCAGCATTTT. This codes for CASSNGTGFRNQPQHF.

The V call is TRBV7-3, the J call TRBJ2-5; TRBD2 matches at 7 bases. J gave up 5 bases and V 2 bases, and 8 bases lay outside the gene matches. The CDR3 is made up of 15 amino acids. Germline CDR1 reads SGHTA; CDR2 reads FQGTGA. CDR3 nucleotide sequence: TGTGCCAGCAGCTTATCGGCGGGAGCGGCTGAGACCCAGTACTTC. It codes for CASSLSAGAAETQYF.

The V and J genes are TRBV5-4 and TRBJ2-7; 7 bases fit TRBD2. There are 16 residues in the CDR3. The junction had 8 bases not matched to a gene; V was cut back by 0 bases and J by 2 bases. From germline, CDR1 is SGHNT and CDR2 YYREEE (reference sequence). The CDR3 DNA follows: TGTGCCAGCAGCTTGGGAGGAGCGGGGACTGCCTACGAGCAGTACTTC. This encodes CASSLGGAGTAYEQYF.

The chain combines TRBV27 with TRBJ1-4, with no clear D. CDR1 and CDR2 (germline): MNHEY, SMNVEV (reference sequence). This CDR3 is 14 amino acids long. V shed 7 bases and J shed 0 bases, with 9 bases lying between them. The DNA of the CDR3 is TGTGCCAGCACTCTTAGTGCAACTAATGAAAAACTGTTTTTT. Amino acid sequence: CASTLSATNEKLFF.

In this sample, this clone turned up once. The CDR3 DNA is TGTGCCAGCAGTTTGACAGTCGGCTCTGGAAACACCATATATTTT. This translates into CASSLTVGSGNTIYF. The rearrangement uses TRBV27 and TRBJ1-3; D is possibly TRBD1 (5 bases). V gave up 3 bases and J gave up 0 bases, with 9 bases separating them. CDR3 length equals 15 residues. Germline CDR1 is MNHEY and CDR2 is SMNVEV (reference sequence).

The J gene is TRBJ2-1, the V gene TRBV5-4; TRBD2 is a possible D gene (6 bases). CDR1 and CDR2 from the germline V gene are SGHNT and YYREEE (reference sequence). Trimming cost V 4 bases and J 8 bases, with 13 bases left between them. The CDR3 contains 13 residues. The CDR3 reads CASSAGLVDEQFF. The CDR3 region has the DNA TGTGCCAGCAGCGCGGGACTTGTCGATGAGCAGTTCTTC. Full variable domain (outside the CDR3, taken from reference TRBV5-4 and TRBJ2-1): ETGVTQSPTHLIKTRGQQVTLRCSSQSGHNTVSWYQQALGQGPQFIFQYYREEENGRGNFPPRFSGLQFPNYSSELNVNALELDDSALYLCASSAGLVDEQFFGPGTRLTVL.

V gene TRBV4-3 combines with J gene TRBJ2-1, with TRBD1 matching 8 bases. Germline V lookup: CDR1 LGHNA, CDR2 YSLEER. The CDR3 totals 15 residues. Trimming cost V 0 bases and J 7 bases; bases outside gene matches: 5. The CDR3 bases are TGCGCCAGCAGCCAAGATCGGACAGGGAGTAATGAGCAGTTCTTC. The encoded protein is CASSQDRTGSNEQFF.

This clone was counted once. The chain is built from TRBV9 and TRBJ1-1; a possible D gene is TRBD1 (5 bases). V was cut by 5 bases and J by 2 bases, with 13 bases left in between. Germline V gene sequence: CDR1 SGDLS, CDR2 YYNGEE. This CDR3 is built from 14 residues. CDR3 nucleotides: TGTGCCAGCAGACCGGGACTTTCAAACACTGAAGCTTTCTTT. Translating it yields CASRPGLSNTEAFF.

A single count supports this clone. The chain recombines TRBV13 with TRBJ1-2, with a possible D match to TRBD1 (5 bases). The CDR3 totals 16 residues. Trimming removed 0 bases at V and 5 bases at J, with 16 bases between. The germline V gene has CDR1 PRHDT and CDR2 FYEKMQ (reference sequence). In DNA form, the CDR3 reads TGTGCCAGCAGCTTAGGTAGCCCCGGCGGGGCTTATGGCTACACCTTC. This codes for CASSLGSPGGAYGYTF.

This chain links TRBV19 with TRBJ2-1; 11 nucleotides line up with TRBD2. V was pared by 4 bases and J by 9 bases, with 5 bases of the junction left unmatched. The CDR3 covers 14 residues. CDR1 is LNHDA and CDR2 is SQIVND in the germline V gene (reference sequence). CDR3 DNA: TGTGCCAGTAGTAAGGACGGACTAGCGGGTGAGCAGTTCTTC. This translates into CASSKDGLAGEQFF. The full variable domain, completed using reference TRBV19 and TRBJ2-1, is DGGITQSPKYLFRKEGQNVTLSCEQNLNHDAMYWYRQDPGQGLRLIYYSQIVNDFQKGDIAEGYSVSREKKESFPLTVTSAQKNPTAFYLCASSKDGLAGEQFFGPGTRLTVL.

V is TRBV10-3 and J is TRBJ1-3; D is uncertain. V was trimmed by 0 bases and J by 4 bases, leaving 4 bases between them. CDR1 is ENHRY and CDR2 is SYGVKD in the germline V gene. This CDR3 is 13 amino acids long. DNA for the CDR3: TGTGCCATCAGTGAGTCCGGGGGAAACACCATATATTTT. Its protein is CAISESGGNTIYF.